This T cell receptor (beta chain) derives from a study of T cell repertoires in cytomegalovirus infection. Study information: Well-studied HLA-B-restricted CMV epitopes were used in the study alongside recently identified HLA-C-restricted ones. Matching HLA type, along with CMV infection, was indicated by public TCR beta signatures.

TCRdb itself ran the reads through MiXCR, one entry per CDR3 protein. The data contain 650,000 to 850,000 distinct CDR3 sequences, approximately 32% of them singletons. A note on this clonotype: Its specificity is unknown.

Study-wide results and limits: Cumulative public TCR beta family frequency identified carriers of CMV plus the relevant HLA. Ex vivo, HLA-C-restricted CMV-specific TCR beta clonotypes prevailed over the rest of the response.

The CDR3 runs 15 residues. CDR1 MGHRA and CDR2 YSYEKL come from the germline V gene. Trimming took 4 bases from V and 0 from J, leaving 12 bases between them. This receptor was identified in a human donor in good health (CMV status not recorded). Some clones in this sample may be carry-over from other donors' samples. This chain links TRBV4-1 with TRBJ1-1; the D is unclear. Sequences were derived from cultured CD8+ T cells from PBMCs, sampled from culture after CMV antigen stimulation. The CDR3, as DNA: TGCGCCAGCAGCCCTCCTAAGGGCGTGAACACTGAAGCTTTCTTT. As protein: CASSPPKGVNTEAFF.